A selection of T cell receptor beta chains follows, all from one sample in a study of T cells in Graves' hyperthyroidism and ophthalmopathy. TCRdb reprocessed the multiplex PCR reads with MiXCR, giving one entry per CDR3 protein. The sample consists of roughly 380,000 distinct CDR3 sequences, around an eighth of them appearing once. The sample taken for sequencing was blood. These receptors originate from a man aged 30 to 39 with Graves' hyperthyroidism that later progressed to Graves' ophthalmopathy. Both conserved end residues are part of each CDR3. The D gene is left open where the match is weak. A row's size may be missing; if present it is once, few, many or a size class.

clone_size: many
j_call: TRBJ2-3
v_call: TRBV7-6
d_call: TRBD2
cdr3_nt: TGTGCCAGCAGCTTAGTGGCTAGCGGGGGAAGCACAGATACGCAGTATTTT
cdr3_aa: CASSLVASGGSTDTQYF

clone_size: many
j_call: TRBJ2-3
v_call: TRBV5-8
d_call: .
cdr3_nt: TGTGCCAGCGGACTCTTACAGGGAGAGGGCACAGATACGCAGTATTTT
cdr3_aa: CASGLLQGEGTDTQYF

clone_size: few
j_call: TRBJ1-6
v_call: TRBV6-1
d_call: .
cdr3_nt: TGTGCCAGCAGTGAAGACGTATCACCCCTCCACTTT
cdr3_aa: CASSEDVSPLHF

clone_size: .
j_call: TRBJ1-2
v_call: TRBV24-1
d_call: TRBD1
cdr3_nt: TGTGCCACCAGTGATTCGGACAGGCCCGTTGATGGCTACACCTTC
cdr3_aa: CATSDSDRPVDGYTF

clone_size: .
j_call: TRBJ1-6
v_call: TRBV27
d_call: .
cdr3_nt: TGTGCCAGCAGATCCCCGTGGGAGTATAATTCACCCCTCCACTTT
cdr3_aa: CASRSPWEYNSPLHF

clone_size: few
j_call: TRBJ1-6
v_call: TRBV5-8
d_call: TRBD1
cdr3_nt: TGTGCCAGCAGCTTGGTGGGGACAGGGGGTTTTTCACCCCTCCACTTT
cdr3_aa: CASSLVGTGGFSPLHF

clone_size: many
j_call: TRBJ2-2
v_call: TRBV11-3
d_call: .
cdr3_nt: TGTGCCAGCAGCTTACGAGTTGGGACCGGGGAGCTGTTTTTT
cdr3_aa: CASSLRVGTGELFF

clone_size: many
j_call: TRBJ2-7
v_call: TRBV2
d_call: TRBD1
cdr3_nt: TGTGCCAGCAGTGATGGGGGACAGGGAATCGAGCAGTACTTC
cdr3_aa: CASSDGGQGIEQYF

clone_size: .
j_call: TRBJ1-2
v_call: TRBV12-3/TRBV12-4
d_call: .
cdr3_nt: TGTGCCAGCAGCAAATGCAGAAGTCCGAGGGGCTACACCTTC
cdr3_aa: CASSKCRSPRGYTF

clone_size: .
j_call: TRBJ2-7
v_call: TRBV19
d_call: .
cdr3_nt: TGTGCCAGTAGTATTGACTCGGGCAGGGGCTCCGAGCAGTACTTC
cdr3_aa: CASSIDSGRGSEQYF

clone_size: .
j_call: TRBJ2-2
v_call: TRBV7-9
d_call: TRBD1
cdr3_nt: TGTGCCAGCAGCCAACAGGGGGCGAGCACCGGGGAGCTGCTTTTT
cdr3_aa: CASSQQGASTGELLF

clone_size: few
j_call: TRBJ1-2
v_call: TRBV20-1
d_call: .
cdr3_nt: TGCAGTGCTAGAGACCGGGGTGTGGGGTTCCGCTATGGCTACACCTTC
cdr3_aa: CSARDRGVGFRYGYTF

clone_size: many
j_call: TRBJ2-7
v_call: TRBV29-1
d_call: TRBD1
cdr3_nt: TGCAGCGTACGGGACAGGGGTCAAAGCGAGCAGTACTTC
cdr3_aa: CSVRDRGQSEQYF

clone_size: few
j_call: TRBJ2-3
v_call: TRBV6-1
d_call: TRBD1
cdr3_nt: TGTGCCAGCAGCAGAAGACAGGGGGATAGGACAGATACGCAGTATTTT
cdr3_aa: CASSRRQGDRTDTQYF

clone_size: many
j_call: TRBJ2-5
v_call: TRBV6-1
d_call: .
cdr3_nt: TGTGCCAGCAGCCCGACGGTGACCCAGTACTTC
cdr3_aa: CASSPTVTQYF

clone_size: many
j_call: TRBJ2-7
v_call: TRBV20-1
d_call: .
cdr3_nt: TGCAGTGCTAGACCTGCTAGCCGGAGCTCCTACGAGCAGTACTTC
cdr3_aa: CSARPASRSSYEQYF

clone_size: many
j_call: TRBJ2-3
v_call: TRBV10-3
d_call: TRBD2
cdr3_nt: TGTGCCATCAGGAAGACTAGCGGGGTCACAGATACGCAGTATTTT
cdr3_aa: CAIRKTSGVTDTQYF

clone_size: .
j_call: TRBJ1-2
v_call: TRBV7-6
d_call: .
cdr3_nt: TGTGCCAGCAGCCCAGAGGCGACAGCCTATGGCTACGCCTTC
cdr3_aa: CASSPEATAYGYAF

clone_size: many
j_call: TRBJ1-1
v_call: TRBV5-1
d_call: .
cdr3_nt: TGCGCCAGCAGCTTGAGCGAACGGAGGAACACTGAAGCTTTCTTT
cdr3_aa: CASSLSERRNTEAFF

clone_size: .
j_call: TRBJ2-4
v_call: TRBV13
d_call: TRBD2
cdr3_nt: TGTGCCAGCAGCTTAGTCGGTAGCGGGGGGCCGGGCAAAAACATTCAGTACTTC
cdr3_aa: CASSLVGSGGPGKNIQYF

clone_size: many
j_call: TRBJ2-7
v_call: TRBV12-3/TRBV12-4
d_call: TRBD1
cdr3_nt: TGTGCCAGCAGTCACCCGGGGACAGGGTACGAGCAGTACTTC
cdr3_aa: CASSHPGTGYEQYF

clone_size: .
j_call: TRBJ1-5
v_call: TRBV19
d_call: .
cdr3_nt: TGTGCCAGTAGTACCATCGACGGCTTAAAACAGCCCCAGCATTTT
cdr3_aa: CASSTIDGLKQPQHF

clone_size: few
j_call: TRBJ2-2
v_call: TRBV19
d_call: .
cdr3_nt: TGTGCCAGTAGTATTATGAGGGACACCGGGGAGCTGTTTTTT
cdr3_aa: CASSIMRDTGELFF

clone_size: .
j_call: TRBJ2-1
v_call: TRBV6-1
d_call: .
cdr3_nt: TGTGCCAGCAGTTACCGGGACCTCGGCAATGAGCAGTTCTTC
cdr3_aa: CASSYRDLGNEQFF

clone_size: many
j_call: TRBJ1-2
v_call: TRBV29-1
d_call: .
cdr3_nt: TGCAGCGTTGAATCGGGACGGTTCTATGGCTACACCTTC
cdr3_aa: CSVESGRFYGYTF

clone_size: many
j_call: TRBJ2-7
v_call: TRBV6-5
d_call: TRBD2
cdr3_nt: TGTGCCAGCAGTTACCGGCCTAGCGGGGCGTACGAGCAGTACTTC
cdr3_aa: CASSYRPSGAYEQYF

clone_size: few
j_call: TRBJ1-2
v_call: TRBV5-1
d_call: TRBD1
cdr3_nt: TGCGCCAGCAGCCACGGGACAGGGGGTGGCTACACCTTC
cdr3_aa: CASSHGTGGGYTF

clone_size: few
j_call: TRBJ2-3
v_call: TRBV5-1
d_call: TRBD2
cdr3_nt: TGCGCCAGCAGCTTGGACCCTAGCGGTACGAGCACAGATACGCAGTATTTT
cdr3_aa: CASSLDPSGTSTDTQYF

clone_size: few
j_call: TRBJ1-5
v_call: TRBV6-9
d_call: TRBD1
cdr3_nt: TGTGCCAGCACCAAAGGGAGACAGGGGGGCGGCAATCAGCCCCAGCATTTT
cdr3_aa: CASTKGRQGGGNQPQHF

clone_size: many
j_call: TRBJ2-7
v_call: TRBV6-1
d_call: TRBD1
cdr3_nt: TGTGCCAGCAGTAGACAGGGTTCTCGGGAGCAGTACTTC
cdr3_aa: CASSRQGSREQYF

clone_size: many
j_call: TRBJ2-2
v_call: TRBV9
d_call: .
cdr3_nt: TGTGCCAGCAGCGTAGAAGGATTAACCGGGGAGCTGTTTTTT
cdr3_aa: CASSVEGLTGELFF

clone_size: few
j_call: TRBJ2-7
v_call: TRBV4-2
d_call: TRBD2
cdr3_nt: TGTGCCAGCAGCTCCCAACCTCTAGCGGGGGGAATCTACGAGCAGTACTTC
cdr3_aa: CASSSQPLAGGIYEQYF

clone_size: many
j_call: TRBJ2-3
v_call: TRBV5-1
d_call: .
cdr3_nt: TGCGCCAGCAGCTTGGATTCAGATACGCAGTATTTT
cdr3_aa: CASSLDSDTQYF

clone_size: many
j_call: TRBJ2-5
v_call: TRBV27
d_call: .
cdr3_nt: TGTGCCAGCAGTTTATATCCGGCGGGGCAGATCCAAGAGACCCAGTACTTC
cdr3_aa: CASSLYPAGQIQETQYF

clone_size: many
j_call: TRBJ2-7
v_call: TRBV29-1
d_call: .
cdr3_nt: TGCAGCGTTGAAGGCCTGTCGGGGGAGCGCTACGAGCAGTACTTC
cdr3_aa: CSVEGLSGERYEQYF

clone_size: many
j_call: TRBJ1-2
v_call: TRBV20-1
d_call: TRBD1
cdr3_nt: TGCAGTGCTAGAGCCCGGGACAGGGCCCTTCGGGGCTACACCTTC
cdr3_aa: CSARARDRALRGYTF

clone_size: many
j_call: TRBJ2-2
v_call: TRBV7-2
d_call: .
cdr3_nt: TGTGCCAGCAGCAAGGGGTGGGGAAACACCGGGGAGCTGTTTTTT
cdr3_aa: CASSKGWGNTGELFF

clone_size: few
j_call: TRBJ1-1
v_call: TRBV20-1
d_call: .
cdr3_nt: TGCAGTGCCCTGTCCATCCATCTCACTGAAGCTTTCTTT
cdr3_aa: CSALSIHLTEAFF